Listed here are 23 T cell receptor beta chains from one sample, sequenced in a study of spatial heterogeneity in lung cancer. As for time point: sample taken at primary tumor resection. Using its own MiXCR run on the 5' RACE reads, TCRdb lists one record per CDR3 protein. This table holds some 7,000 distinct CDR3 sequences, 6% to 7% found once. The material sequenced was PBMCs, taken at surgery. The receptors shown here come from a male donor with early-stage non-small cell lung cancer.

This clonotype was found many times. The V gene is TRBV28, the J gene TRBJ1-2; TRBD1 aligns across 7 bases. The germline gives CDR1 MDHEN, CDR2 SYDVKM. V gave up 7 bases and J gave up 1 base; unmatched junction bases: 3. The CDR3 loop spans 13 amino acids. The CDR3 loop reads CASTRGYNYGYTF. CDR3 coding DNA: TGTGCCAGCACCAGGGGGTATAACTATGGCTACACCTTC.

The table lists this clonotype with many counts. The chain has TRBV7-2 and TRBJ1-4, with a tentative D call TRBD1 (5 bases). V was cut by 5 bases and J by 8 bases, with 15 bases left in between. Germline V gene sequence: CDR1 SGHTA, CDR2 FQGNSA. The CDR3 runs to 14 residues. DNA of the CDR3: TGTGCCAGCAGCCGTACAGGAAGCGGGGAAAAACTGTTTTTT. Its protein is CASSRTGSGEKLFF.

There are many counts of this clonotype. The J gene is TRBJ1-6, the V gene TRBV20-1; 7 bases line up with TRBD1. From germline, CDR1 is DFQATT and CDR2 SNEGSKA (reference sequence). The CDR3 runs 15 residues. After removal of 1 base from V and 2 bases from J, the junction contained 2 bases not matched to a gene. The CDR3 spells CSARGQGAYNSPLHF. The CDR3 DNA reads TGCAGTGCTAGAGGACAGGGCGCCTATAATTCACCCCTCCACTTT.

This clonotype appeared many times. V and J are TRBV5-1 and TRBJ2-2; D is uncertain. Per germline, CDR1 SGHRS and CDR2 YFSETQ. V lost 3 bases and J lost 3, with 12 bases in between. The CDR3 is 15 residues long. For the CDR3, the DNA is TGCGCCAGCAGCTCCCGGAACACTGACACCGGGGAGCTGTTTTTT. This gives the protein CASSSRNTDTGELFF.

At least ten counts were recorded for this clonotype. The CDR3 reads CASSYDEASEAFF. The DNA for the CDR3 is TGTGCCAGCAGTTATGATGAGGCCTCTGAAGCTTTCTTT. The V and J genes are TRBV6-5 and TRBJ1-1; D gene uncertain. The V gene's germline CDR1 is MNHEY and CDR2 SVGAGI. V shed 3 bases and J shed 6 bases, with 11 bases lying between them. The CDR3 spans 13 residues.

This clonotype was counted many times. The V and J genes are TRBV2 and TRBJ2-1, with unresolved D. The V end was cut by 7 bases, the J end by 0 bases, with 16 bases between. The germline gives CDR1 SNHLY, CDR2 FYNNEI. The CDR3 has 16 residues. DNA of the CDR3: TGTGCCAGCAAGTCGGGCGTTTTTAGCTCCTACAATGAGCAGTTCTTC. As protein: CASKSGVFSSYNEQFF.

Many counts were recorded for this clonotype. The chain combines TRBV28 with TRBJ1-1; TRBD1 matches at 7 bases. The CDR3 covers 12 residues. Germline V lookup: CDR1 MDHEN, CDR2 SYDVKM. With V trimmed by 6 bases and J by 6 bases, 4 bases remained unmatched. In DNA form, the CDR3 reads TGTGCCAGCAGAGGCCAGGGGGCTGAAGCTTTCTTT. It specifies CASRGQGAEAFF.

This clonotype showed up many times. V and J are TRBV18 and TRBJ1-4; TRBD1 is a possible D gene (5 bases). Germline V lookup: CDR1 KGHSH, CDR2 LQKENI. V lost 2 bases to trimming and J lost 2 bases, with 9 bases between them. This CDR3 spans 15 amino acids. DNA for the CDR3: TGTGCCAGCTCACCAGGAGAGGGGACTAATGAAAAACTGTTTTTT. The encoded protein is CASSPGEGTNEKLFF. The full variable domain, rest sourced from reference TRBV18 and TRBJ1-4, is NAGVMQNPRHLVRRRGQEARLRCSPMKGHSHVYWYRQLPEEGLKFMVYLQKENIIDESGMPKERFSAEFPKEGPSILRIQQVVRGDSAAYFCASSPGEGTNEKLFFGSGTQLSVL.

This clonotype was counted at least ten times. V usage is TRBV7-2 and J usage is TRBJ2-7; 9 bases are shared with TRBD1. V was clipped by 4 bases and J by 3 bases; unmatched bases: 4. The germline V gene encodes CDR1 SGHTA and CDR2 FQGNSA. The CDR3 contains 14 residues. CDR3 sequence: CASSSRTGDYEQYF. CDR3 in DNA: TGTGCCAGCAGCTCTCGGACAGGGGACTACGAGCAGTACTTC.

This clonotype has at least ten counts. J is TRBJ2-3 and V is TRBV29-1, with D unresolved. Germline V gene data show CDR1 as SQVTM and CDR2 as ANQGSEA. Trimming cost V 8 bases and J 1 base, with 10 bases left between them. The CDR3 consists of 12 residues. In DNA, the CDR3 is TGCAGCCCCATTACTGGCACAGATACGCAGTATTTT. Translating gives CSPITGTDTQYF.

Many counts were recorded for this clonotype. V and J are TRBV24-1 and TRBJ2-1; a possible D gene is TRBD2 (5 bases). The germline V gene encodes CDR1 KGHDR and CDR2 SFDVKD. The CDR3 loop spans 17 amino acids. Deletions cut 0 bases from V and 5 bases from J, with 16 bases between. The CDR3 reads CATSDLPSPNPNNEQFF. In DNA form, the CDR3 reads TGTGCCACCAGTGATTTGCCTAGCCCAAATCCAAACAATGAGCAGTTCTTC.

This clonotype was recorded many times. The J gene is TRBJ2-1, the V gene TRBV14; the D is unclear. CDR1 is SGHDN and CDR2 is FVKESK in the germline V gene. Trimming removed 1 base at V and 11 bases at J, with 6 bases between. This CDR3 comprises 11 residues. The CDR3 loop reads CASSQGAKQFF. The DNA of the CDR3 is TGTGCCAGCAGCCAAGGAGCCAAGCAGTTCTTC.

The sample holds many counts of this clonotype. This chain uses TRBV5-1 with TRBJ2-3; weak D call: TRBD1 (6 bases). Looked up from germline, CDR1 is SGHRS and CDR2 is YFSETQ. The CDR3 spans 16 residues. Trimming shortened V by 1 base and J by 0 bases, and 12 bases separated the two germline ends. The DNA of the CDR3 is TGCGCCAGCAGCTTGACGCCAGGGGCTAGCACAGATACGCAGTATTTT. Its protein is CASSLTPGASTDTQYF. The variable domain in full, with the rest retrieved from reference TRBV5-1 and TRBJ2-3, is KAGVTQTPRYLIKTRGQQVTLSCSPISGHRSVSWYQQTPGQGLQFLFEYFSETQRNKGNFPGRFSGRQFSNSRSEMNVSTLELGDSALYLCASSLTPGASTDTQYFGPGTRLTVL.

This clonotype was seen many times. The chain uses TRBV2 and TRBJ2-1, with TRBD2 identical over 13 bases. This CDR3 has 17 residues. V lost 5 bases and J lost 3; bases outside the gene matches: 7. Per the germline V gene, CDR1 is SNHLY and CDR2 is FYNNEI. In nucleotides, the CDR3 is TGTGCCAGCAGTTATTCCGGACTAGCGGGAGTCTACAATGAGCAGTTCTTC. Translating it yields CASSYSGLAGVYNEQFF.

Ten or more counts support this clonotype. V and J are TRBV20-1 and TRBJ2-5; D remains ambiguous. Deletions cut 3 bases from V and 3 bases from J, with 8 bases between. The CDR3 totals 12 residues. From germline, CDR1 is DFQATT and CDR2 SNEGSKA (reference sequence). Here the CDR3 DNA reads TGCAGTGCTAGTTATAGGGAAGAGACCCAGTACTTC. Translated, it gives CSASYREETQYF.

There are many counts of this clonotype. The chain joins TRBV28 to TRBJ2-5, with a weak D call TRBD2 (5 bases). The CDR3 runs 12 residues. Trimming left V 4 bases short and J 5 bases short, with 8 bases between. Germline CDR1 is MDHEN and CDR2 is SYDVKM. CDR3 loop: CASSSGGETQYF. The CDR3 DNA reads TGTGCCAGCAGTTCAGGAGGCGAGACCCAGTACTTC.

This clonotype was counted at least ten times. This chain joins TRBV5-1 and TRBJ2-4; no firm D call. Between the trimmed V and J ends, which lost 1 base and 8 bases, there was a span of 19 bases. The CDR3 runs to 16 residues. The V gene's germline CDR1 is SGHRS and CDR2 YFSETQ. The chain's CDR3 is CASSLLGSVEGDIQYF. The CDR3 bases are TGCGCCAGCAGCTTGTTGGGTTCTGTAGAAGGAGACATTCAGTACTTC.

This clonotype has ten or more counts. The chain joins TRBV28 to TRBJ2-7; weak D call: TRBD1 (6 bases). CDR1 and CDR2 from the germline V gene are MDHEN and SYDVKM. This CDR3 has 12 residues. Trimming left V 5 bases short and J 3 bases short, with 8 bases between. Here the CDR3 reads CASSDRFYEQYF. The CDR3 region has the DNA TGTGCCAGCAGTGACAGGTTCTACGAGCAGTACTTC.

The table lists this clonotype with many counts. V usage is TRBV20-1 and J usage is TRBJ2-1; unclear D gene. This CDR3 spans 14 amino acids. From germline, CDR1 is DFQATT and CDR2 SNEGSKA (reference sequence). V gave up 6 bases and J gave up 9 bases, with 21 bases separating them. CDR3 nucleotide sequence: TGCAGTGCCATCGGCGGCCGTCCGGGCGGTGAGCAGTTCTTC. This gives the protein CSAIGGRPGGEQFF.

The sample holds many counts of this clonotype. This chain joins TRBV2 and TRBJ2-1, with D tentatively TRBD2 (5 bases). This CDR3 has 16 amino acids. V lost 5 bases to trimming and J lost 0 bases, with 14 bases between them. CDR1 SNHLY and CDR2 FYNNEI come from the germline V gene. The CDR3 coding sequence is TGTGCCAGCAGTCCGAGGGAGCTCAGCTCCTACAATGAGCAGTTCTTC. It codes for CASSPRELSSYNEQFF.

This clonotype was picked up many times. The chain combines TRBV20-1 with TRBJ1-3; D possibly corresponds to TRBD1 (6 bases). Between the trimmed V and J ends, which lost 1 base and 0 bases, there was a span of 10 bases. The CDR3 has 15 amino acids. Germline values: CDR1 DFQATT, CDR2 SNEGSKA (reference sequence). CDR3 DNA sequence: TGCAGTGCTAGAGTAGGGGGATTCTCTGGAAACACCATATATTTT. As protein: CSARVGGFSGNTIYF.

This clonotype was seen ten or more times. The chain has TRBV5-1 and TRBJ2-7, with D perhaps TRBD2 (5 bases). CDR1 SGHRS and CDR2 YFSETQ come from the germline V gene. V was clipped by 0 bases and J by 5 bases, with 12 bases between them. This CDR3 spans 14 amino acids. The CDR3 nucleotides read TGCGCCAGCAGCTTGGGCGGGCGCGGCCACGAGCAGTACTTC. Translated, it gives CASSLGGRGHEQYF.

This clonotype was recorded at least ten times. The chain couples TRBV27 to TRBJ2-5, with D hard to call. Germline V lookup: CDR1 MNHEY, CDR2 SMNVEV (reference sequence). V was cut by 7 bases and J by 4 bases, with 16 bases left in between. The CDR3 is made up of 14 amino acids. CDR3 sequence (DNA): TGTGCCAGCAAAAAATGGTCGGGTATAGAGACCCAGTACTTC. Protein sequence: CASKKWSGIETQYF.